These 31 T cell receptor beta chains were all obtained from the same sample, sequenced in a study of T-cell memory formation after mild COVID-19. MiXCR, run by TCRdb on the 5' RACE reads, gives a single entry per CDR3 protein. There are under 600,000 distinct CDR3 sequences in the sample; about a fifth occur only once, and about 8.7% lies in the top ten. Source material: PBMCs or a T cell subset sorted from them (not recorded which). These receptors were obtained from an adult woman who had mild COVID-19 (a few samples of this study predate the infection). Cell type and time point are not known.

V usage is TRBV7-2 and J usage is TRBJ1-6; TRBD1 might be the D (6 bases). Germline assignment: CDR1 SGHTA and CDR2 FQGNSA. This CDR3 has 15 amino acids. V gave up 1 base and J gave up 8 bases, with 12 bases separating them. The CDR3 DNA follows: TGTGCCAGCAGCTTAGATTCGCAGGGGTATTCACCCCTCCACTTT. Protein sequence: CASSLDSQGYSPLHF.

This clonotype was seen a handful of times. The chain couples TRBV4-1 to TRBJ1-5; D may be TRBD1 (5 bases). Germline V gene sequence: CDR1 MGHRA, CDR2 YSYEKL. The CDR3 runs 16 residues. The germline V and J ends were trimmed by 0 bases and 2 bases, with 11 bases remaining between them. This chain's CDR3 is CASSQDGAWGNQPQHF. CDR3 DNA sequence: TGCGCCAGCAGCCAAGATGGGGCGTGGGGCAATCAGCCCCAGCATTTT.

This clonotype came up a few times. The chain is built from TRBV2 and TRBJ2-3, with D possibly matching TRBD1 (6 bases). The V end was cut by 8 bases, the J end by 2 bases, with 11 bases between. This CDR3 contains 13 residues. Germline CDR1 is SNHLY and CDR2 is FYNNEI. CDR3 protein: CASPTGLTDTQYF. CDR3 DNA sequence: TGTGCCAGCCCGACAGGCCTCACAGATACGCAGTATTTT.

The chain joins TRBV11-2 to TRBJ2-7, with TRBD2 identical over 9 bases. The germline V gene encodes CDR1 SGHAT and CDR2 FQNNGV. Losses at the gene ends were 5 bases for V and 4 bases for J; bases not matched to a gene: 9. The CDR3 loop spans 15 amino acids. DNA of the CDR3: TGTGCCAGCAGCCCGCGGGAGGGCCTCGCATACGAGCAGTACTTC. Amino acids: CASSPREGLAYEQYF.

This rearrangement joins TRBV5-1 to TRBJ1-1; no definite D call. Between the trimmed V and J ends, which lost 2 bases and 5 bases, there was a span of 16 bases. This CDR3 has 15 residues. Germline-derived CDR1 and CDR2 are SGHRS and YFSETQ. In DNA, the CDR3 is TGCGCCAGCAGCTTAAGATCGGGTGGAAGGACTGAAGCTTTCTTT. Residues: CASSLRSGGRTEAFF.

V is TRBV7-3 and J is TRBJ2-1; 7 bases are shared with TRBD2. This CDR3 is built from 14 residues. The germline CDR1 and CDR2 sequences are SGHTA and FQGTGA. V lost 5 bases, J lost 9 bases, and 10 bases stayed unmatched. CDR3 bases: TGTGCCAGCAGCCTACTGGCGGGAGATCCTGAGCAGTTCTTC. Amino acids: CASSLLAGDPEQFF.

This clonotype was observed a handful of times. CDR3 DNA sequence: TGTGCCATCAGTGTCGCGGGACAGGGACACTCACCCCTCCACTTT. It specifies CAISVAGQGHSPLHF. The gene calls are TRBV10-3 and TRBJ1-6; 9 bases match TRBD1. In germline, CDR1 is ENHRY, CDR2 SYGVKD. The CDR3 covers 15 residues. J gave up 10 bases and V 4 bases, and 8 bases lay outside the gene matches.

This clonotype came up a few times. This chain uses TRBV6-2 or TRBV6-3 with TRBJ2-7; TRBD2 aligns across 11 bases. Germline CDR1 MNHEY, CDR2 SVGEGT. CDR3 length: 16 amino acids. V gave up 4 bases and J gave up 7 bases; unmatched junction bases: 12. This CDR3 reads CASSFSILLAGEEQYF. In DNA form, the CDR3 reads TGTGCCAGCAGTTTTTCTATCCTACTAGCGGGAGAAGAGCAGTACTTC.

CDR3 DNA sequence: TGCAGTGGCAGGCATCGGCGGGGGCCTTTGGATACGCAGTATTTT. Translated, it gives CSGRHRRGPLDTQYF. This chain links TRBV20-1 with TRBJ2-3; maybe TRBD2 (7 bases). V was trimmed by 7 bases and J by 6 bases, leaving 23 bases between them. Germline CDR1 DFQATT, CDR2 SNEGSKA (reference sequence). This CDR3 spans 15 amino acids.

The CDR3 DNA is TGTGCCAGCAGGAATACAGGGGGCAATTCACCCCTCCACTTT. It codes for CASRNTGGNSPLHF. V usage is TRBV6-5 and J usage is TRBJ1-6, with 9 bases matching TRBD1. The CDR3 spans 14 residues. Losses at the gene ends were 6 bases for V and 7 bases for J; bases not matched to a gene: 4. CDR1 is MNHEY, CDR2 SVGAGI, per germline.

This clonotype was picked up a small number of times. The genes are TRBV12-3 or TRBV12-4 and TRBJ1-3, with 8 bases matching TRBD1. This CDR3 is built from 16 residues. V trimming: 6 bases; J trimming: 1 base; junction bases outside the gene matches: 8. CDR3 sequence (DNA): TGTGCCAGCAGGCGAGACAGGGGCTCTTCTGGAAACACCATATATTTT. Translated: CASRRDRGSSGNTIYF.

The chain recombines TRBV5-1 with TRBJ2-7; 13 positions match TRBD2. Per germline, CDR1 SGHRS and CDR2 YFSETQ. This CDR3 is built from 15 residues. After removal of 5 bases from V and 7 bases from J, the junction contained 9 bases not matched to a gene. CDR3 protein: CASRKGLAGEGEQYF. The CDR3 DNA follows: TGCGCCAGCAGAAAAGGACTAGCGGGAGAGGGTGAGCAGTACTTC.

In its sample, this clonotype was seen many times. The gene calls are TRBV7-6 and TRBJ1-3; D unclear. The germline V gene encodes CDR1 SGHVS and CDR2 FNYEAQ. The CDR3 contains 13 residues. CDR3 DNA sequence: TGTGGGGCGGGCCCGCAATCTGGAAACACCATATATTTT. Translation: CGAGPQSGNTIYF.

The chain couples TRBV5-1 to TRBJ2-3; unclear D gene. CDR3 length: 13 amino acids. Trimming removed 4 bases from V and 6 bases from J, with 12 bases in between. Germline-derived CDR1 and CDR2 are SGHRS and YFSETQ. CDR3 nucleotides: TGCGCCAGCAGCCCACTCATGATGGATACGCAGTATTTT. Amino acid sequence: CASSPLMMDTQYF.

The chain has TRBV6-2 or TRBV6-3 and TRBJ2-7; maybe TRBD2 (5 bases). This CDR3 comprises 17 residues. CDR1 is MNHEY, CDR2 SVGEGT, per germline. Trimming pared 0 bases from V and 2 bases from J, leaving 17 bases between. The CDR3 loop is CASSYSLQRTSTYEQYF. CDR3 bases: TGTGCCAGCAGTTACTCCTTGCAGCGGACCTCCACCTACGAGCAGTACTTC.

This clonotype has just a few counts. This CDR3 is CASSFTGTSGETQYF. As DNA, the CDR3 is TGCGCCAGCAGCTTCACCGGGACTAGCGGAGAGACCCAGTACTTC. The chain uses TRBV5-1 and TRBJ2-5; 11 bases align to TRBD2. Germline lookup yields CDR1 SGHRS and CDR2 YFSETQ. The trim removed 2 bases at V and 4 bases at J, leaving 4 bases unmatched. CDR3 length equals 15 residues.

There are a few counts of this clonotype. The V call is TRBV10-3, the J call TRBJ2-7; 8 bases agree with TRBD2. Germline V gives CDR1 ENHRY, CDR2 SYGVKD. V was pared by 3 bases and J by 0 bases, with 13 bases of the junction left unmatched. This CDR3 contains 18 residues. CDR3 in DNA: TGTGCCATCAGTGAAAGGCTAGCGGGTCCCGGGGGCTCCTACGAGCAGTACTTC. This codes for CAISERLAGPGGSYEQYF.

This clonotype appeared a few times. CDR3 nucleotides: TGTGCCAGTAGTATAAACGGCGACTATGGCTACACCTTC. It yields the protein CASSINGDYGYTF. The V and J genes are TRBV19 and TRBJ1-2; D is ambiguous. Trimming left V 2 bases short and J 3 bases short, with 7 bases between. CDR3 length: 13 residues. Germline V gene sequence: CDR1 LNHDA, CDR2 SQIVND (reference sequence).

The rearrangement joins TRBV4-1 to TRBJ2-1; 11 bases agree with TRBD2. This CDR3 is 14 amino acids long. After removal of 3 bases from V and 8 bases from J, the junction contained 3 bases not matched to a gene. CDR1 and CDR2 (germline): MGHRA, YSYEKL. The CDR3 is CASSHTGLADEQFF. CDR3 coding DNA: TGCGCCAGCAGCCACACGGGACTAGCGGATGAGCAGTTCTTC.

This clonotype was observed a few times. This CDR3 reads CASSSRDDRGLLWLYGYTF. CDR3 nucleotide sequence: TGTGCCAGCAGCTCTAGAGACGACAGGGGCCTCCTATGGCTCTATGGCTACACCTTC. The rearrangement links TRBV7-9 to TRBJ1-2; 8 bases align to TRBD1. V lost 4 bases and J lost 4; bases outside the gene matches: 20. The CDR3 contains 19 residues. CDR1 and CDR2 from the germline V gene are SEHNR and FQNEAQ (reference sequence).

This clonotype was counted between two and nine times. The chain uses TRBV7-9 and TRBJ2-4, with 7 nucleotides matching TRBD1. This CDR3 has 15 amino acids. Germline lookup yields CDR1 SEHNR and CDR2 FQNEAQ (reference sequence). V dropped 5 bases and J dropped 4; count of bases not matched to a gene: 8. The CDR3 protein is CASSLLRDRKNIQYF. The CDR3 nucleotides are TGTGCCAGCAGCCTCCTACGGGACAGAAAAAACATTCAGTACTTC.

This clonotype was found many times. The gene calls are TRBV4-1 and TRBJ2-1; the D gene is possibly TRBD2 (5 bases). CDR3 length: 15 amino acids. Trimming stripped 0 bases from V and 5 bases from J, with 11 bases between. The germline V gene encodes CDR1 MGHRA and CDR2 YSYEKL. CDR3 in DNA: TGCGCCAGCAGCCAAGATGTAAGAGGGAACAATGAGCAGTTCTTC. It specifies CASSQDVRGNNEQFF.

The sample holds a few counts of this clonotype. J is TRBJ2-3 and V is TRBV7-9, with D unresolved. Trimming stripped 2 bases from V and 10 bases from J, with 25 bases between. Germline V CDR1 and CDR2: SEHNR, FQNEAQ (reference sequence). The CDR3 is 17 residues long. The CDR3 DNA reads TGTGCCAGCAGCTTAATGGCGGATGCTTCAAAGGCGTGGGCGCAGTATTTT. Amino acids: CASSLMADASKAWAQYF.

The chain uses TRBV12-3 or TRBV12-4 and TRBJ2-5, with 8 bases aligning to TRBD2. The CDR3 is 15 residues long. V lost 5 bases to trimming and J lost 0 bases; unmatched junction nucleotides: 5. The CDR3 DNA sequence: TGTGCCAGCAGTACCTACGGGAGGGACCAAGAGACCCAGTACTTC. Its protein is CASSTYGRDQETQYF.

V is TRBV20-1 and J is TRBJ2-7; D may be TRBD2 (6 bases). This CDR3 region has 14 residues. V dropped 5 bases and J dropped 0 bases, with 14 bases sitting between them. In germline, CDR1 is DFQATT, CDR2 SNEGSKA (reference sequence). CDR3 bases: TGCAGTGCTTTCCCCGGGAGACACTCCTACGAGCAGTACTTC. The encoded protein is CSAFPGRHSYEQYF.

This chain uses TRBV12-3 or TRBV12-4 with TRBJ2-2, with D perhaps matching TRBD1 (5 bases). Trimming cost V 3 bases and J 4 bases, with 12 bases left between them. This CDR3 has 15 amino acids. The CDR3 bases are TGTGCCAGCAGTTTCCGCAGGGCTCTCACCGGGGAGCTGTTTTTT. Residues: CASSFRRALTGELFF.

The chain employs TRBV20-1 and TRBJ2-2; D is unclear. The CDR3 totals 16 residues. The V gene's germline CDR1 is DFQATT and CDR2 SNEGSKA (reference sequence). Trimming removed 3 bases from V and 4 bases from J, with 18 bases in between. This chain's CDR3 is CSARAQQFSGTGELFF. As DNA, the CDR3 is TGCAGTGCTAGGGCCCAACAGTTCTCTGGCACCGGGGAGCTGTTTTTT.

This clonotype was seen a single time. The V call is TRBV19, the J call TRBJ2-5; D gene uncertain. The ends were cut back, 5 bases at V and 5 bases at J, with 15 bases in the middle. CDR3 size: 14 residues. Germline-derived CDR1 and CDR2 are LNHDA and SQIVND (reference sequence). CDR3 sequence reads: CASSSLSIRETQYF. The CDR3 nucleotides read TGTGCCAGTAGTTCGCTTAGCATCCGGGAGACCCAGTACTTC.

This clonotype has just a few counts. V usage is TRBV12-3 or TRBV12-4 and J usage is TRBJ1-1, with no clear D. V lost 6 bases and J lost 1, with 6 bases in between. CDR3 length: 12 amino acids. The CDR3 DNA is TGTGCCAGCAGGGTAACGAACACTGAAGCTTTCTTT. Its translation: CASRVTNTEAFF.

The sample holds a few counts of this clonotype. J is TRBJ2-7 and V is TRBV9; D assignment may be TRBD1 or TRBD2 (5 bases each). The germline V gene encodes CDR1 SGDLS and CDR2 YYNGEE. This CDR3 comprises 13 residues. The V end lost 3 bases, the J end lost 6 bases, and 13 bases lay between the germline ends. The CDR3 reads CASSGDRTGEQYF. The DNA for the CDR3 is TGTGCCAGCAGCGGGGACCGAACGGGCGAGCAGTACTTC.

This clonotype was counted a few times. The CDR3 DNA is TGTGCCAGCAGCGTGGGACAGGGTGTTGAGACCCAGTACTTC. As protein: CASSVGQGVETQYF. The V gene is TRBV9, the J gene TRBJ2-5; 9 nucleotides line up with TRBD1. CDR1 SGDLS and CDR2 YYNGEE come from the germline V gene. The V and J ends lost 2 bases and 5 bases, in that order; junction bases with no gene match: 4. This CDR3 contains 14 residues.